This T cell receptor (beta chain) was sequenced during a study of T cells in tumors after PD-1 blockade. Looking at the study overall: Each patient got pembrolizumab 200 mg every 3 weeks or cemiplimab 350 mg every 2 weeks. During anti-PD-1 treatment, some patients continued daily vismodegib 150 mg. Mean per tumor sample: 25,000 to 30,000 templates (roughly 550-100,000), 6,000 or so unique clonotypes. Study observations and caveats: Peripheral recruitment is suggested, as some novel exhausted tumor clones were in pre-treatment blood.

A note on this clone: The antigen remains undetermined.

Repertoires were generated with immunoSEQ multiplex PCR, while TCRdb's copy carries only in-frame clones and drops some. The table lists several thousand clones, around 69% of them singletons, with approximately 8.7% in the top ten. The CDR3 runs 17 residues. This specimen consisted of tumor tissue, obtained after anti-PD-1 treatment. The origin of this receptor is a human donor with basal cell carcinoma. The J gene is TRBJ1-2, the V gene TRBV21-1. TRBV21-1 has pseudogene status. In DNA form, the CDR3 reads TGTGCCAGCAGCAACTCTCTTGGACACGGCGGGACCTATGGCTACACCTTC. This translates into CASSNSLGHGGTYGYTF.